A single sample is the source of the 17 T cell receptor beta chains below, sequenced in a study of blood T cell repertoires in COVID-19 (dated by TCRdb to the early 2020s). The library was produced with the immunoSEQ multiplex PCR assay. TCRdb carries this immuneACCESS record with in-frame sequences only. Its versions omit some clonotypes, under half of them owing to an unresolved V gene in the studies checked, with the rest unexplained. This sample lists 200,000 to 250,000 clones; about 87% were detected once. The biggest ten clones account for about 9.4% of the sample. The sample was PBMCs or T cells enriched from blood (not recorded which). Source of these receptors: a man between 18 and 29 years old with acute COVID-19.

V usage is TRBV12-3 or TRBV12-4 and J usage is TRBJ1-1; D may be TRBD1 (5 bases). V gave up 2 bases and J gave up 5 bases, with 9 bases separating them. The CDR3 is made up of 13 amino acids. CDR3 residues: CASSLNRLTEAFF. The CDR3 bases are TGTGCCAGCAGTTTAAACAGGTTAACTGAAGCTTTCTTT.

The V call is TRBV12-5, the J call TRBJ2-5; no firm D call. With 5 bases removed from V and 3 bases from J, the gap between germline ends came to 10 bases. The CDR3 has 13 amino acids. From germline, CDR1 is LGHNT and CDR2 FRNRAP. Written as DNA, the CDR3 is TGTGCTAGTGGTCCCTCAGGTGAAGAGACCCAGTACTTC. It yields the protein CASGPSGEETQYF.

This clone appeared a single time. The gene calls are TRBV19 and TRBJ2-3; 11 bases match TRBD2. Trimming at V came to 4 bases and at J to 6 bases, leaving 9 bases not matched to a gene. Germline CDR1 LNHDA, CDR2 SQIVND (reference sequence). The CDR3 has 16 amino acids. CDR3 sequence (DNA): TGTGCCAGTAGTACCCAACTAGCGGGAGTGTCGGATACGCAGTATTTT. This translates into CASSTQLAGVSDTQYF.

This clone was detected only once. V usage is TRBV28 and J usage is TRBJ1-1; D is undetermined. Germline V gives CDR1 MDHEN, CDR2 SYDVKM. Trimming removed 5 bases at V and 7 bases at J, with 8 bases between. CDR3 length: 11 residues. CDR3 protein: CASSRRDEAFF. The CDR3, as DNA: TGTGCCAGCAGTCGACGGGATGAAGCTTTCTTT.

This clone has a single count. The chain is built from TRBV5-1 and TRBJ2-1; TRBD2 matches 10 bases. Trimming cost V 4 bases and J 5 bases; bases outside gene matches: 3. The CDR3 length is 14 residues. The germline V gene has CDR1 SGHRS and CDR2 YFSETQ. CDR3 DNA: TGCGCCAGCAGCGCCCTAGCGGGAGACAATGAGCAGTTCTTC. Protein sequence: CASSALAGDNEQFF.

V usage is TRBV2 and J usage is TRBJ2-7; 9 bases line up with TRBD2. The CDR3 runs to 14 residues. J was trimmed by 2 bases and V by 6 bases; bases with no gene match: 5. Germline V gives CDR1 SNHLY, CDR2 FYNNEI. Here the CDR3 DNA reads TGTGCCAGCAGGTTGACTAGCGGTACCTACGAGCAGTACTTC. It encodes CASRLTSGTYEQYF.

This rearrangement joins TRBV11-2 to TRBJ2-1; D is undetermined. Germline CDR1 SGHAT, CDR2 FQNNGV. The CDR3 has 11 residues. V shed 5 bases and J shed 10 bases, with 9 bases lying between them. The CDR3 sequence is CASSPLWEQFF. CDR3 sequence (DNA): TGTGCCAGCAGCCCACTATGGGAGCAGTTCTTC. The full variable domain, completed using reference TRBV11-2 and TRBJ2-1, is EAGVAQSPRYKIIEKRQSVAFWCNPISGHATLYWYQQILGQGPKLLIQFQNNGVVDDSQLPKDRFSAERLKGVDSTLKIQPAKLEDSAVYLCASSPLWEQFFGPGTRLTVL.

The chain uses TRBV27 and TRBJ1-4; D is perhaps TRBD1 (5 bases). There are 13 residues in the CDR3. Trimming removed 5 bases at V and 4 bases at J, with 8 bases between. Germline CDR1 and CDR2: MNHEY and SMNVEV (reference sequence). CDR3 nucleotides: TGTGCCAGCAGTGGAGGGGTTAATGAAAAACTGTTTTTT. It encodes CASSGGVNEKLFF.

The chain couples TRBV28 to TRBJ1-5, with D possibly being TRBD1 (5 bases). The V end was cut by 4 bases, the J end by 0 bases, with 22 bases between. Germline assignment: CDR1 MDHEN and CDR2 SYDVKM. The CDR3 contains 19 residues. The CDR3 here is CASSSLFGGWVSSNQPQHF. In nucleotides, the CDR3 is TGTGCCAGCAGTTCACTTTTTGGGGGGTGGGTTTCTAGCAATCAGCCCCAGCATTTT.

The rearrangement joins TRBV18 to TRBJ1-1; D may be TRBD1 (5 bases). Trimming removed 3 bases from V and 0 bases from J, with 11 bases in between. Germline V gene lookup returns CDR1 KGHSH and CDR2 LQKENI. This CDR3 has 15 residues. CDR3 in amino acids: CASSPLTDMNTEAFF. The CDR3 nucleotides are TGTGCCAGCTCACCCTTGACAGACATGAACACTGAAGCTTTCTTT.

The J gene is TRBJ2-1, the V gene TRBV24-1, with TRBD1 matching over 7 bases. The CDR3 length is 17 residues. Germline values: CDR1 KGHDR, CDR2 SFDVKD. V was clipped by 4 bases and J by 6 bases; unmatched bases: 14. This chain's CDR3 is CATSDPSRGQFVNEQFF. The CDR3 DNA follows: TGTGCCACCAGTGACCCAAGTCGGGGACAGTTTGTCAATGAGCAGTTCTTC.

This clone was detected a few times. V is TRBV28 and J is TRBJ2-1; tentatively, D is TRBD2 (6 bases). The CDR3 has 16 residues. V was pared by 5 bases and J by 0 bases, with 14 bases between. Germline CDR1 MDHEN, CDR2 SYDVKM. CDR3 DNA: TGTGCCAGCAGTCGAGACCTTAGCGGCTCCTACAATGAGCAGTTCTTC. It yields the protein CASSRDLSGSYNEQFF.

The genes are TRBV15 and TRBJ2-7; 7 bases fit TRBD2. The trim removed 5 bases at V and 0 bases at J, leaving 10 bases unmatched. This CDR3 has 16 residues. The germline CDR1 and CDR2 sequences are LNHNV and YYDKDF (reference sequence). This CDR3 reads CATSRGSSSSSYEQYF. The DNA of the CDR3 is TGTGCCACCAGCCGCGGGAGCTCTTCTAGCTCCTACGAGCAGTACTTC.

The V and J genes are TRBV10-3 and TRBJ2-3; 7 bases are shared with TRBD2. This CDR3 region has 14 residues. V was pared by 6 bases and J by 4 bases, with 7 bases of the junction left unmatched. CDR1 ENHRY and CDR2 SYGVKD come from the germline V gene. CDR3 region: CAIRVRGSADTQYF. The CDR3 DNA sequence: TGTGCCATCAGGGTCCGCGGGAGCGCAGATACGCAGTATTTT.

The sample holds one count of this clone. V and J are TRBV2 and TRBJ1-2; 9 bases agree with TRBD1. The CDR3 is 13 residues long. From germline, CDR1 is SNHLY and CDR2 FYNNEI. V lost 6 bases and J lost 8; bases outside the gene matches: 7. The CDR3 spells CASRPGTGSGYTF. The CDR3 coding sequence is TGTGCCAGCAGGCCCGGGACAGGGAGCGGCTACACCTTC. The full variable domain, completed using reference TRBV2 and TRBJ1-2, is EPEVTQTPSHQVTQMGQEVILRCVPISNHLYFYWYRQILGQKVEFLVSFYNNEISEKSEIFDDQFSVERPDGSNFTLKIRSTKLEDSAMYFCASRPGTGSGYTFGSGTRLTVV.

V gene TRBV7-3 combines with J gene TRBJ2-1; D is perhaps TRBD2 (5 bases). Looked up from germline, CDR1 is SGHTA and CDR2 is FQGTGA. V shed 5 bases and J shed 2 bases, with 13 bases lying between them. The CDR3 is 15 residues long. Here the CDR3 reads CASSLRNGAYNEQFF. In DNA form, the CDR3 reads TGTGCCAGCAGCCTACGGAACGGGGCCTACAATGAGCAGTTCTTC.

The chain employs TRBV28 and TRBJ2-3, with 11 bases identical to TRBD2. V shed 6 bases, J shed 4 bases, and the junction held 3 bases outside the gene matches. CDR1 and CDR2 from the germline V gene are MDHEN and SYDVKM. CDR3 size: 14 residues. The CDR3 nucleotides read TGTGCCAGCAGCCTAGCGGGAGGCGCAGATACGCAGTATTTT. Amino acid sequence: CASSLAGGADTQYF.